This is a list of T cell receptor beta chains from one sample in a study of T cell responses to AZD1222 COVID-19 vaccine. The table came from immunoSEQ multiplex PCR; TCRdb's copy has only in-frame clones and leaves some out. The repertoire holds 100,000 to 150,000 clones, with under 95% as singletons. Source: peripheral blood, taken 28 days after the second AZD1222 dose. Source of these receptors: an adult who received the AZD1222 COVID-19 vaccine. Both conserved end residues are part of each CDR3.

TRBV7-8,CASSNRQGYIDEQFF
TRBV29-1,CSVAEGTRNSPLHF
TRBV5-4,CASSWDFNTGELFF
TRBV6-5,CASSSWTGRHEQYF
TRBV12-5,CASGSYSGSWALHNEQFF
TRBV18,CASSLSRVDGTRGTGELFF
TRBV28,CASRSGPFENQPQHF
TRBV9,CASSSTGQGDQPQHF
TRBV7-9,CASSPSQGSATNEKLFF
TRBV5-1,CASSLTFFGHNGDTQYF
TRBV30,CARTWGTAANTGELFF
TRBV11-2,CASSSSLTVNYEQYF
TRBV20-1,CSAPQGYEQYF
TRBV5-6,CASSLGRLGNSPLHF
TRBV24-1,CATSDSKTGGKDTQYF
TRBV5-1,CASSSGQGGDRAFF
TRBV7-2,CASSFGGTAFLGGYTF
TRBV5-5,CASSLLGGSYEQYF
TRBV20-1,CSASRGPPNQPQHF
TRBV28,CASSSPLWGLHF
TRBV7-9,CASGGSAGHTDTQYF
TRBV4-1,CASSLTHSGANVLTF
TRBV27,CASSSVTGGAIEQYF
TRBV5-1,CASSLLLVQDTQYF
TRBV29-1,CSVEEPSGNTDTQYF
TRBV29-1,CSVSRGRDSETQYF
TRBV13,CASSSHRDRVVAEAFF
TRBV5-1,CASSLDGAGNTIYF
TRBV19,CASSMGSSSYNEQFF
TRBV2,CASSALFNTEAFF
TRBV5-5,CASSLAGRVVSTQYF